Below are 29 T cell receptor beta chains sequenced from a single sample in a study of blood T cells in healthy people across ages. A J-beta primer mix and a sample-barcoded 5' primer were used in a second PCR of roughly 6 to 11 cycles. A single record per CDR3 protein comes from TCRdb applying MiXCR to the 5' RACE reads. This table holds some 780,000 distinct CDR3 sequences, 56% found once. Sequencing used blood. The receptors here all came from a man in his forties in good health.

The chain is built from TRBV7-9 and TRBJ2-3; 9 bases match TRBD1. V was clipped by 5 bases and J by 1 base; unmatched bases: 7. This CDR3 has 16 amino acids. The germline CDR1 and CDR2 sequences are SEHNR and FQNEAQ (reference sequence). CDR3 amino acids: CASSLTGGLGTDTQYF. The CDR3 DNA reads TGTGCCAGCAGCCTTACAGGGGGCTTGGGCACAGATACGCAGTATTTT.

V usage is TRBV20-1 and J usage is TRBJ2-3; D might be TRBD2 (6 bases). With 0 bases removed from V and 7 bases from J, the gap between germline ends came to 17 bases. CDR1 is DFQATT, CDR2 SNEGSKA, per germline (reference sequence). CDR3 length equals 15 residues. The CDR3 nucleotides read TGCAGTGCTAGAGATCCTGGCGGGGCGACATATACGCAGTATTTT. It is translated as CSARDPGGATYTQYF.

In this sample, this clonotype turned up a few times. The chain uses TRBV19 and TRBJ2-1, with D uncertain. V was clipped by 6 bases and J by 4 bases, with 10 bases between them. This CDR3 spans 13 amino acids. Germline CDR1 and CDR2: LNHDA and SQIVND (reference sequence). The CDR3 coding sequence is TGTGCCAGTAGCATTTTAGGGTACAATGAGCAGTTCTTC. Translating gives CASSILGYNEQFF.

The chain combines TRBV20-1 with TRBJ2-5; D call uncertain. This CDR3 is built from 13 residues. Germline assignment: CDR1 DFQATT and CDR2 SNEGSKA (reference sequence). V lost 0 bases and J 4 bases, leaving 9 bases between the germline ends. The CDR3: CSARDGSIETQYF. As DNA, the CDR3 is TGCAGTGCTAGAGATGGCAGTATAGAGACCCAGTACTTC.

The chain uses TRBV7-2 and TRBJ2-3; the D call may be TRBD1 or TRBD2 (5 bases each). This CDR3 comprises 14 residues. Germline V lookup: CDR1 SGHTA, CDR2 FQGNSA. Trimming removed 5 bases from V and 4 bases from J, with 13 bases in between. The CDR3 sequence is CASSAGTPPDTQYF. DNA for the CDR3: TGTGCCAGCAGCGCCGGGACCCCTCCAGATACGCAGTATTTT.

The chain combines TRBV5-1 with TRBJ2-5; possibly TRBD2 for D (6 bases). The end of the DNA is better explained by TRBJ2-7, so the J call may be wrong. The CDR3 length is 19 residues. CDR1 is SGHRS and CDR2 is YFSETQ in the germline V gene. CDR3 sequence (DNA): TGCGCCAGCAGCTTGCCAACATCGGAAACTAGTGGGAGCGGGTACGAGCAGTACTTC. Its protein is CASSLPTSETSGSGYEQYF.

This clonotype occurred many times. V and J are TRBV10-3 and TRBJ2-1; D gene uncertain. CDR3 size: 11 residues. V dropped 3 bases and J dropped 3 bases, with 0 bases sitting between them. CDR1 ENHRY and CDR2 SYGVKD come from the germline V gene. CDR3 loop: CAISDYNEQFF. In nucleotides, the CDR3 is TGTGCCATCAGTGACTACAATGAGCAGTTCTTC.

V usage is TRBV10-2 and J usage is TRBJ2-1, with 8 bases fitting TRBD2. Germline trimming cut 7 bases from V and 9 bases from J; bases unmatched to any gene: 29. The CDR3 extends over 20 amino acids. Germline CDR1 and CDR2: WSHSY and SAAADI. CDR3 loop: CASIPLRADISGTSLVEQFF. The CDR3 coding sequence is TGCGCCAGCATCCCTCTGCGCGCGGATATTAGCGGGACCTCTCTCGTTGAGCAGTTCTTC.

The chain combines TRBV7-2 with TRBJ2-7; D could derive from TRBD1 or TRBD2 (5 bases each). The germline gives CDR1 SGHTA, CDR2 FQGNSA. The ends were cut back, 4 bases at V and 3 bases at J, with 19 bases in the middle. The CDR3 totals 16 residues. The CDR3: CASSSLVGAENYEQYF. The CDR3 nucleotides read TGTGCCAGCAGCTCGTTGGTCGGGGCAGAAAACTACGAGCAGTACTTC.

This clonotype showed up just a few times. V and J are TRBV29-1 and TRBJ2-7; 10 positions match TRBD1. The CDR3 is 13 amino acids. The V gene's germline CDR1 is SQVTM and CDR2 ANQGSEA. Trimming cost V 7 bases and J 7 bases; bases outside gene matches: 10. DNA of the CDR3: TGCAGCGGACGGGACAGGGGTCCTGCAGAGCAGTACTTC. It is translated as CSGRDRGPAEQYF.

This clonotype appeared once. The J gene is TRBJ1-1, the V gene TRBV11-3; D is ambiguous. Germline V gene lookup returns CDR1 SGHNT and CDR2 YENEEA. The CDR3 is 12 amino acids. V lost 0 bases and J lost 11, with 10 bases in between. The CDR3 DNA is TGTGCCAGCAGCTTAGACGGCCATGAGGCTTTCTTT. Its translation is CASSLDGHEAFF. The entire variable domain, with the rest obtained from reference TRBV11-3 and TRBJ1-1, is as follows: EAGVVQSPRYKIIEKKQPVAFWCNPISGHNTLYWYLQNLGQGPELLIRYENEEAVDDSQLPKDRFSAERLKGVDSTLKIQPAELGDSAVYLCASSLDGHEAFFGQGTRLTVV.

The chain uses TRBV12-3 or TRBV12-4 and TRBJ2-1; maybe TRBD2 (5 bases). Trimming took off 6 bases at V and 8 bases at J, with 14 bases between the two ends. The CDR3 covers 13 residues. CDR3 region: CASRTADGDEQFF. As DNA, the CDR3 is TGTGCCAGCAGAACGGCGGACGGGGATGAGCAGTTCTTC.

This chain links TRBV12-5 with TRBJ1-5, with no clear D. The CDR3 runs 13 residues. The ends were cut back, 6 bases at V and 0 bases at J, with 6 bases in the middle. Germline V gives CDR1 LGHNT, CDR2 FRNRAP. As DNA, the CDR3 is TGTGCTAGTGGCCTAAATAGCAATCAGCCCCAGCATTTT. Translated, it gives CASGLNSNQPQHF.

V usage is TRBV20-1 and J usage is TRBJ1-5; TRBD1 aligns across 9 bases. V lost 3 bases, J lost 5 bases, and 5 bases stayed unmatched. Per the germline V gene, CDR1 is DFQATT and CDR2 is SNEGSKA (reference sequence). The CDR3 loop spans 14 amino acids. The CDR3 nucleotides are TGCAGTGCTAGCTCCGGGACAGGGCATCAGCCCCAGCATTTT. Translated: CSASSGTGHQPQHF.

The genes are TRBV29-1 and TRBJ1-5; tentatively, D is TRBD1 (5 bases). V lost 6 bases to trimming and J lost 4 bases, with 13 bases between them. The CDR3 has 13 residues. Germline assignment: CDR1 SQVTM and CDR2 ANQGSEA. The CDR3 protein is CSVGQGRNQPQHF. DNA of the CDR3: TGCAGCGTCGGTCAGGGAAGAAATCAGCCCCAGCATTTT.

The rearrangement links TRBV20-1 to TRBJ2-6, with D tentatively TRBD1 (6 bases). Trimming cost V 4 bases and J 3 bases, with 13 bases left between them. The CDR3 contains 15 residues. Germline V lookup: CDR1 DFQATT, CDR2 SNEGSKA (reference sequence). The CDR3 reads CSATNRAGGANVLTF. CDR3 DNA sequence: TGCAGTGCTACTAACAGGGCGGGTGGGGCCAACGTCCTGACTTTC.

The chain employs TRBV3-1 and TRBJ2-5; D might be TRBD1 (6 bases). The CDR3 spans 16 residues. Trimming stripped 2 bases from V and 1 base from J, with 14 bases between. From germline, CDR1 is LGHDT and CDR2 YNNKEL (reference sequence). This CDR3 is CASSQQTGTIQETQYF. In nucleotides, the CDR3 is TGTGCCAGCAGCCAACAAACAGGGACCATCCAAGAGACCCAGTACTTC.

The chain couples TRBV20-1 to TRBJ2-7; 7 bases align to TRBD1. Losses at the gene ends were 0 bases for V and 3 bases for J; bases not matched to a gene: 8. Germline lookup yields CDR1 DFQATT and CDR2 SNEGSKA (reference sequence). The CDR3 length is 15 residues. This chain's CDR3 is CSARDPTGFYYEQYF. CDR3 bases: TGCAGTGCTAGAGATCCGACAGGGTTTTACTACGAGCAGTACTTC.

The rearrangement joins TRBV10-3 to TRBJ2-3; 8 bases are a match to TRBD2. The germline CDR1 and CDR2 sequences are ENHRY and SYGVKD. J lost 2 bases, V lost 5 bases, and 3 bases had no gene match. This CDR3 spans 14 amino acids. CDR3 residues: CAISYSGVTDTQYF. For the CDR3, the DNA is TGTGCCATCAGTTATAGCGGGGTCACAGATACGCAGTATTTT.

The rearrangement uses TRBV12-3 or TRBV12-4 and TRBJ2-5; maybe TRBD2 (6 bases). The CDR3 runs 14 residues. Trimming left V 2 bases short and J 11 bases short, with 18 bases between. CDR3 amino acids: CASSLSSGYNEQYF. The CDR3 bases are TGTGCCAGCAGTTTAAGTAGCGGTTACAATGAGCAGTACTTC.

Only a few counts were recorded for this clonotype. This rearrangement joins TRBV28 to TRBJ1-2; no reliable D call. With 2 bases removed from V and 3 bases from J, the gap between germline ends came to 4 bases. Looked up from germline, CDR1 is MDHEN and CDR2 is SYDVKM. The CDR3 covers 12 residues. The CDR3 nucleotides read TGTGCCAGCAGTTTAGGGTACTATGGCTACACCTTC. This codes for CASSLGYYGYTF.

The chain carries TRBV18 and TRBJ2-6; 9 bases are a match to TRBD1. CDR1 is KGHSH and CDR2 is LQKENI in the germline V gene. The CDR3 runs 18 residues. The J segment lost 1 base and the V segment lost 7 bases, leaving 11 bases of the junction unmatched. The CDR3 loop reads CASLQFPGQGSGANVLTF. The DNA for the CDR3 is TGTGCCAGCTTACAATTCCCGGGACAGGGTTCTGGGGCCAACGTCCTGACTTTC.

This chain connects TRBV6-5 to TRBJ1-2; 8 nucleotides line up with TRBD1. From germline, CDR1 is MNHEY and CDR2 SVGAGI. The junction had 6 bases not matched to a gene; V was cut back by 2 bases and J by 10 bases. The CDR3 is 13 residues long. CDR3 in DNA: TGTGCCAGCAGTTACCAGGACAGGGACATCTACACCTTC. It is translated as CASSYQDRDIYTF.

V and J are TRBV2 and TRBJ1-1, with a possible D match to TRBD1 (5 bases). The V end lost 2 bases, the J end lost 0 bases, and 10 bases lay between the germline ends. The CDR3 loop spans 15 amino acids. The germline CDR1 and CDR2 sequences are SNHLY and FYNNEI. The CDR3 DNA sequence: TGTGCCAGCAGTGAACGACAGAAAATGAACACTGAAGCTTTCTTT. The encoded protein is CASSERQKMNTEAFF.

This clonotype has a handful of counts. The V and J genes are TRBV25-1 and TRBJ2-7; D is unclear. The CDR3 sequence is 11 residues long. Germline V lookup: CDR1 MGHDK, CDR2 SYGVNS. V dropped 4 bases and J dropped 3 bases, with 4 bases sitting between them. CDR3 amino acids: CASSARYEQYF. The CDR3 DNA sequence: TGTGCCAGCAGTGCTCGCTACGAGCAGTACTTC.

This clonotype appeared a few times. A single base separates this from a much larger clone, so it may be a read error. This chain joins TRBV20-1 and TRBJ2-5; D may match TRBD1 or TRBD2 (5 bases each). The germline V gene has CDR1 DFQATT and CDR2 SNEGSKA (reference sequence). Trimming cost V 2 bases and J 11 bases, with 24 bases left between them. The CDR3 is made up of 15 amino acids. The CDR3 reads CSARLEGRPYNEQYF. Here the CDR3 DNA reads TGCAGTGCTAGATTAGAGGGGAGACCCTACAATGAGCAGTACTTC.

This clonotype was seen a handful of times. The J gene is TRBJ2-7, the V gene TRBV20-1, with TRBD1 matching 8 bases. With V trimmed by 3 bases and J by 3 bases, 16 bases remained unmatched. This CDR3 has 17 residues. Germline CDR1 DFQATT, CDR2 SNEGSKA (reference sequence). In DNA form, the CDR3 reads TGCAGTGCTAGCACCCCGGGTTTGGGACAGGAGTTCTACGAGCAGTACTTC. Residues: CSASTPGLGQEFYEQYF.

The genes are TRBV5-1 and TRBJ2-1; TRBD1 matches 7 bases. This CDR3 region has 13 residues. Germline V CDR1 and CDR2: SGHRS, YFSETQ. The junction had 7 bases not matched to a gene; V was cut back by 3 bases and J by 10 bases. CDR3 nucleotides: TGCGCCAGCAGCTCTAACAGGGGACCCGAGCAGTTCTTC. Encoded protein: CASSSNRGPEQFF.

The chain carries TRBV29-1 and TRBJ1-1; D not certain. The V gene's germline CDR1 is SQVTM and CDR2 ANQGSEA. The V end lost 4 bases, the J end lost 1 base, and 10 bases lay between the germline ends. The CDR3 is 13 residues long. This chain's CDR3 is CSVAQNSNTEAFF. Here the CDR3 DNA reads TGCAGCGTTGCCCAGAACTCGAACACTGAAGCTTTCTTT.